The clone carrying this TCR beta chain has ten or more counts. Antigen: not known. Two-round multiplex PCR on genomic DNA was the method by which TCR beta CDR3 was amplified. First-round PCR used primers specific to each TRBV and TRBJ gene. A single record per CDR3 protein comes from TCRdb applying MiXCR to the multiplex PCR reads. This repertoire shows around 60,000 distinct CDR3 sequences, 26% found once; its top ten account for around 8%. The length of the CDR3 is 13 residues. V lost 11 bases, J lost 3 bases, and 17 bases lay in between. Germline V gives CDR1 MNHNS, CDR2 SASEGT. This entry is derived from a study of prognosis after radiotherapy for stage I lung cancer. For the study at large: Adenocarcinoma occurred in roughly 11 patients and squamous cell carcinoma in about 7.

Study results and caveats: The number of unique TCR clones went down after stereotactic body radiation therapy, with a median of about 9,200 versus 6,500. The question of whether the expanded TCR clones were tumor-specific was not determined. Diminished Shannon entropy following stereotactic body radiation therapy characterized patients who developed distant metastases.

This specimen was PBMCs, taken before or after stereotactic body radiation therapy (not recorded which). The V call is TRBV6-1, the J call TRBJ2-7; possible D gene TRBD2, 6 bases. The TCR comes from a donor of 50 years or more with non-small cell lung cancer. The CDR3 loop reads CAGGSGLFYEQYF. DNA for the CDR3: TGTGCCGGAGGATCCGGACTATTCTACGAGCAGTACTTC.